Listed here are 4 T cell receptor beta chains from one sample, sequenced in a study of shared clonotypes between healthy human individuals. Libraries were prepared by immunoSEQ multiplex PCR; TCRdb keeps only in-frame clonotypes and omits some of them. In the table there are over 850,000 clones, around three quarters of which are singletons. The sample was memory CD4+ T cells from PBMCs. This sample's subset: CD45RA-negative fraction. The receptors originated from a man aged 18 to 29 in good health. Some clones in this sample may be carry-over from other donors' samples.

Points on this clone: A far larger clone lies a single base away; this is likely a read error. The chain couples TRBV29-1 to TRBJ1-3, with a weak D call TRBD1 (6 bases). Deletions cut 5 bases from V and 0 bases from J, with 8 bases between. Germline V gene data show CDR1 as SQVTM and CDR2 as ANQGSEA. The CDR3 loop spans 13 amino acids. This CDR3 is CSVNRDSGNTIYF. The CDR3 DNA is TGCAGCGTTAACAGGGACTCTGGAAACACCATATATTTT.

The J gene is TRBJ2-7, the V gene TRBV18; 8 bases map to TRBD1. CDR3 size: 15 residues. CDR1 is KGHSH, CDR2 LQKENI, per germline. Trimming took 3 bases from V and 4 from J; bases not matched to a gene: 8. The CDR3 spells CASSPGQGLAYEQYF. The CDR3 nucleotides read TGTGCCAGCTCACCTGGACAGGGATTGGCGTACGAGCAGTACTTC.

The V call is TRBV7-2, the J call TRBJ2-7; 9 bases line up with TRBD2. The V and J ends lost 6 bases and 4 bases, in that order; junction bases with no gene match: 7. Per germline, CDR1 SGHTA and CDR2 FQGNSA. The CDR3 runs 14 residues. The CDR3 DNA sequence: TGTGCCAGCAGTCGTTTGACTAGCGGATACGAGCAGTACTTC. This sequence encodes CASSRLTSGYEQYF.

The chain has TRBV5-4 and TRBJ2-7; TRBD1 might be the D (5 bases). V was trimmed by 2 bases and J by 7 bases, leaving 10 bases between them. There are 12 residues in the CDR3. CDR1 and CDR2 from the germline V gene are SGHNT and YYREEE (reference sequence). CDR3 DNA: TGTGCCAGCAGCTTAAGCCAGGGAGAGCAGTACTTC. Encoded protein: CASSLSQGEQYF.